This T cell receptor (beta chain) was found in a study of molecular identifiers for immune sequencing clone quantification. Study outcomes and limitations: A shared barcode on identical TCR molecules could lead to underestimated sizes for highly expanded clones. Samples of CMV-specific effector cells originated from CMV-seropositive donors and reflect infection-driven expansion. It was shown that clones above 20 RNA copies held over 97% of effector molecules, but under 1% in naive cells.

Germline CDR1 and CDR2: MNHEY and SVGAGI. CDR3 length: 15 residues. Staining of CMV-specific cells used pp65 482-490 epitope streptamers, and their enrichment used anti-phycoerythrin magnetic microbeads. Live, dump-negative, streptamer+ CD45RA+CCR7-CD27-IL7Rlo effectors made up the sorted cells. TCRdb independently ran MiXCR on the PCR reads; one entry per CDR3 protein. The sample data list 65 to 85 distinct CDR3 sequences. Worth noting for this clonotype: A read error may account for a junction end that differs from germline.

The J gene is TRBJ1-2, the V gene TRBV6-5, with D hard to call. The receptor was derived from a human donor in good health. Some libraries in this study had Jurkat cell RNA spiked in. The sequencing sample was made of CMV-specific effector CD8+ T cells from blood (PBMCs), not recorded whether cultured. Subset of the sample: CMVpp65 epitope streptamer+ CD45RA+CCR7-CD27-IL7Rlo effector CD8 T cells. DNA of the CDR3: TGTTCCCTCAGTTCCTCTCCCTTGCCCGGTTTTGGCTCCCCCTTC. Translating gives CSLSSSPLPGFGSPF.